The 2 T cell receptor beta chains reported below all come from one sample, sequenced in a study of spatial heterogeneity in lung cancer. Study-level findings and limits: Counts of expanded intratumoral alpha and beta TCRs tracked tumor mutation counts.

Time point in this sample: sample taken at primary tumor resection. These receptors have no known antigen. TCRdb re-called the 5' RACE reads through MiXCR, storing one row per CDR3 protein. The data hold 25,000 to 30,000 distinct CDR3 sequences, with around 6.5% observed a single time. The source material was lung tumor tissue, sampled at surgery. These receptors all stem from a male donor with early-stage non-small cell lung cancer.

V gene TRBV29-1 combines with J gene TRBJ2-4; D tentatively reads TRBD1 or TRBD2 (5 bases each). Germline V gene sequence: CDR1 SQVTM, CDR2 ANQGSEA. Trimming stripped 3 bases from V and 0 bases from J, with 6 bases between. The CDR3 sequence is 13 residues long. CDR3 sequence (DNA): TGCAGCGTTGAGGGGGTAGCCAAAAACATTCAGTACTTC. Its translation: CSVEGVAKNIQYF. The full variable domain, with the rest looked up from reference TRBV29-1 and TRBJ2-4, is SAVISQKPSRDICQRGTSLTIQCQVDSQVTMMFWYRQQPGQSLTLIATANQGSEATYESGFVIDKFPISRPNLTFSTLTVSNMSPEDSSIYLCSVEGVAKNIQYFGAGTRLSVL.

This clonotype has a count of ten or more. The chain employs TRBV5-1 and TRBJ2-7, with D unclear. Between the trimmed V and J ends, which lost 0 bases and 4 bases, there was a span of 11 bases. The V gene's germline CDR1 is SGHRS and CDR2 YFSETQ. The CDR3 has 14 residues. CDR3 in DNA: TGCGCCAGCAGCTTGGCGGTCTCCGGGTACGAGCAGTACTTC. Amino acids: CASSLAVSGYEQYF.